Presented here are 20 T cell receptor beta chains from one specimen sequenced in a study of PD-1 blockade in classical Hodgkin lymphoma. Each patient relapsed following autologous stem cell transplantation, and prior brentuximab vedotin exposure differed. Magnetic negative selection purified CD4+ T cells from thawed PBMCs. The protocol was immunoSEQ multiplex PCR, while the TCRdb copy is restricted to in-frame clones and leaves out a portion. The sample carries 15,000 to 20,000 clones, approximately 80% recorded once. Sequenced material: CD4+ T cells from blood, taken at baseline. These receptors all come from a human donor with classical Hodgkin lymphoma.

J is TRBJ1-1 and V is TRBV5-4; D is unresolved. Trimming removed 4 bases at V and 1 base at J, with 8 bases between. Germline CDR1 is SGHNT and CDR2 is YYREEE (reference sequence). The CDR3 covers 13 residues. This CDR3 reads CASSGQRNTEAFF. CDR3 nucleotide sequence: TGTGCCAGCAGCGGGCAGAGGAACACTGAAGCTTTCTTT.

The CDR3 region is CASSLGGVQNEKLFF. Here the CDR3 DNA reads TGTGCCAGCAGTTTAGGAGGAGTTCAAAATGAAAAACTGTTTTTT. The genes are TRBV28 and TRBJ1-4; D ambiguous. V shed 2 bases and J shed 5 bases, with 12 bases lying between them. CDR1 and CDR2 (germline): MDHEN, SYDVKM. The CDR3 is 15 residues long.

This clone appeared a few times. The rearrangement links TRBV10-3 to TRBJ1-6; D is unclear. The CDR3 consists of 17 residues. The ends were cut back, 0 bases at V and 9 bases at J, with 18 bases in the middle. Germline CDR1 reads ENHRY; CDR2 reads SYGVKD. The CDR3 nucleotides read TGTGCCATCAGTGAGTCCGTGGACCGGCCTCGTGGTTCACCCCTCCACTTT. Its translation: CAISESVDRPRGSPLHF.

The chain is built from TRBV7-9 and TRBJ2-2; D unresolved. CDR1 and CDR2 (germline): SEHNR, FQNEAQ (reference sequence). The CDR3 extends over 15 amino acids. V was pared by 3 bases and J by 0 bases, with 8 bases between. The CDR3: CASSFSRSNTGELFF. In DNA form, the CDR3 reads TGTGCCAGCAGCTTCTCCAGATCGAACACCGGGGAGCTGTTTTTT.

The chain employs TRBV19 and TRBJ1-5; no reliable D call. The V and J ends lost 0 bases and 5 bases respectively, with 5 bases between them. The CDR3 spans 13 residues. Germline loops: CDR1 LNHDA, CDR2 SQIVND (reference sequence). CDR3 coding DNA: TGTGCCAGTAGTATAGAAGGTTATCAGCCCCAGCATTTT. It translates to CASSIEGYQPQHF.

This clone appeared a few times. V gene TRBV2 combines with J gene TRBJ1-5, with D uncertain. The CDR3 runs 14 residues. The germline V and J ends were trimmed by 6 bases and 9 bases, with 18 bases remaining between them. Germline V gene sequence: CDR1 SNHLY, CDR2 FYNNEI. CDR3 region: CASSPQLPSGPQHF. The CDR3 DNA reads as TGTGCCAGCAGCCCCCAGTTGCCCTCGGGGCCCCAGCATTTT.

Written as DNA, the CDR3 is TGTGCCAGCAGAACAGCGGGAGGGCCCCTCTACGAGCAGTACTTC. The encoded protein is CASRTAGGPLYEQYF. This sequence joins TRBV28 and TRBJ2-7, with TRBD2 matching over 10 bases. This CDR3 contains 15 residues. Unmatched junction bases numbered 8, after V lost 6 bases and J lost 3 bases. CDR1 is MDHEN and CDR2 is SYDVKM in the germline V gene.

The chain combines TRBV7-8 with TRBJ1-5; possibly TRBD1 for D (5 bases). Trimming cost V 5 bases and J 7 bases, with 15 bases left between them. This CDR3 contains 14 residues. Germline CDR1 is SGHVS and CDR2 is FQNEAQ. DNA of the CDR3: TGTGCCAGCAGCCCCAGGGTTTTAGGCCAGCCCCAGCATTTT. It specifies CASSPRVLGQPQHF. Together with reference TRBV7-8 and TRBJ1-5, the CDR3 gives the full variable domain: GAGVSQSPRYKVAKRGQDVALRCDPISGHVSLFWYQQALGQGPEFLTYFQNEAQLDKSGLPSDRFFAERPEGSVSTLKIQRTQQEDSAVYLCASSPRVLGQPQHFGDGTRLSIL.

This rearrangement joins TRBV28 to TRBJ1-1; D is uncertain. Germline V gene lookup returns CDR1 MDHEN and CDR2 SYDVKM. The CDR3 is 16 residues long. Trimming took 8 bases from V and 3 from J, leaving 22 bases between them. DNA for the CDR3: TGTGCCAGCTTCCCTGTCGAGGGATTTCCAGACACTGAAGCTTTCTTT. Encoded protein: CASFPVEGFPDTEAFF.

The chain uses TRBV10-3 and TRBJ2-1; 7 bases line up with TRBD2. V shed 3 bases, J shed 7 bases, and the junction held 9 bases outside the gene matches. This CDR3 is 15 amino acids long. In germline, CDR1 is ENHRY, CDR2 SYGVKD. CDR3 nucleotide sequence: TGTGCCATCAGTGACTTGGCGGGAGAAGGGAATGAGCAGTTCTTC. Translated: CAISDLAGEGNEQFF.

The sample holds one count of this clone. This chain connects TRBV18 to TRBJ2-3; 12 nucleotides align to TRBD2. Germline CDR1 reads KGHSH; CDR2 reads LQKENI. CDR3 length equals 17 residues. V lost 2 bases, J lost 1 base, and 4 bases stayed unmatched. The CDR3: CASSPWTSGVGTDTQYF. As DNA, the CDR3 is TGTGCCAGCTCACCATGGACTAGCGGGGTTGGCACAGATACGCAGTATTTT.

The chain has TRBV9 and TRBJ2-1; 9 nucleotides align to TRBD2. Per the germline V gene, CDR1 is SGDLS and CDR2 is YYNGEE. The CDR3 length is 17 residues. The junction had 14 bases not matched to a gene; V was cut back by 0 bases and J by 10 bases. Here the CDR3 DNA reads TGTGCCAGCAGCGTAGGGGCTAGCGGGACCGAAATTGGGGAGCAGTTCTTC. This sequence encodes CASSVGASGTEIGEQFF.

The chain has TRBV15 and TRBJ2-5; 12 bases align to TRBD2. The CDR3 is made up of 15 amino acids. The V gene's germline CDR1 is LNHNV and CDR2 YYDKDF (reference sequence). V lost 1 base, J lost 4 bases, and 1 base stayed unmatched. The CDR3 region is CATSRGLAGAETQYF. CDR3 nucleotides: TGTGCCACCAGCAGAGGACTAGCGGGAGCAGAGACCCAGTACTTC.

The CDR3 is CASVGLGQPQHF. In DNA form, the CDR3 reads TGTGCCAGCGTAGGGCTGGGGCAGCCCCAGCATTTT. The chain combines TRBV6-6 with TRBJ1-5; no clear D gene. The CDR3 is made up of 12 amino acids. CDR1 is MNHNY, CDR2 SVGAGI, per germline (reference sequence). Trimming shortened V by 8 bases and J by 7 bases, and 12 bases separated the two germline ends.

The rearrangement uses TRBV6-5 and TRBJ1-1; tentative D call: TRBD1 (5 bases). CDR3 length: 14 residues. The germline V gene encodes CDR1 MNHEY and CDR2 SVGAGI. With 5 bases removed from V and 2 bases from J, the gap between germline ends came to 12 bases. The CDR3 DNA is TGTGCCAGCAGTGATGTGGGGGTTAACACTGAAGCTTTCTTT. The encoded protein is CASSDVGVNTEAFF.

Remarks on this clone: The junction differs from germline at one of its ends, possibly a read error. Other nucleotide sequences from this sample produce the same CDR3. The J gene is TRBJ1-2, the V gene TRBV5-1, with a tentative D call TRBD1 (5 bases). The CDR3 runs 18 residues. Germline lookup yields CDR1 SGHRS and CDR2 YFSETQ. The CDR3 reads CASSLRLVQGGGSRGYTF. CDR3 nucleotide sequence: TGTGCCAGCAGCTTGAGGTTGGTGCAGGGCGGTGGGTCGCGGGGCTACACCTTC.

This clone appeared once. The chain employs TRBV12-5 and TRBJ2-3; 13 bases map to TRBD2. Germline V gene data show CDR1 as LGHNT and CDR2 as FRNRAP. This CDR3 region has 17 residues. Trimming at V came to 3 bases and at J to 2 bases, leaving 5 bases not matched to a gene. The CDR3 region has the DNA TGTGCTAGTGGTTTAGGACTAGCGGGGGTGAACACAGATACGCAGTATTTT. This encodes CASGLGLAGVNTDTQYF. Full variable domain (missing parts from reference TRBV12-5 and TRBJ2-3): DARVTQTPRHKVTEMGQEVTMRCQPILGHNTVFWYRQTMMQGLELLAYFRNRAPLDDSGMPKDRFSAEMPDATLATLKIQPSEPRDSAVYFCASGLGLAGVNTDTQYFGPGTRLTVL.

The genes are TRBV19 and TRBJ1-3, with D unclear. V lost 9 bases and J lost 0, with 6 bases in between. This CDR3 is 12 amino acids long. Germline CDR1 reads LNHDA; CDR2 reads SQIVND (reference sequence). The CDR3 bases are TGTGCCAGACTGGTCTCTGGAAACACCATATATTTT. Translated, it gives CARLVSGNTIYF.

The gene calls are TRBV7-9 and TRBJ2-1; weak D call: TRBD2 (6 bases). CDR1 is SEHNR and CDR2 is FQNEAQ in the germline V gene (reference sequence). This CDR3 is 17 amino acids long. V lost 5 bases to trimming and J lost 0 bases, with 17 bases between them. The chain's CDR3 is CASSPGLTPSSYNEQFF. DNA of the CDR3: TGTGCCAGCAGCCCGGGACTTACACCAAGCTCCTACAATGAGCAGTTCTTC.

The chain is built from TRBV7-2 and TRBJ1-2, with TRBD1 as a possible D gene (6 bases). The CDR3 sequence is 13 residues long. V was shortened by 5 bases and J by 3 bases, with 10 bases between the two germline ends. CDR1 is SGHTA, CDR2 FQGNSA, per germline. Here the CDR3 DNA reads TGTGCCAGCAGCCCGGGGGCCCACTATGGCTACACCTTC. The encoded protein is CASSPGAHYGYTF.